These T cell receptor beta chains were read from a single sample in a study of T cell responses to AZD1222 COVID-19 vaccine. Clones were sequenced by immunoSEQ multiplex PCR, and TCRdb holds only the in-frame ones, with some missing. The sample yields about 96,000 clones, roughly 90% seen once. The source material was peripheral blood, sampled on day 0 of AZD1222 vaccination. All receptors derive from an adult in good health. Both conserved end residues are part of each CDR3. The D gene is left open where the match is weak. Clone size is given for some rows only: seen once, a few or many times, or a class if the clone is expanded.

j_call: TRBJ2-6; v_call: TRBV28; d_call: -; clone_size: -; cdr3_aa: CASSLGQGPSGANVLTF; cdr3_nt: TGTGCCAGCAGCCTGGGGCAGGGGCCCTCTGGGGCCAACGTCCTGACTTTC
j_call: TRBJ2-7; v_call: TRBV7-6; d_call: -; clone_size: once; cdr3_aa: CASSLGVTNSEQYF; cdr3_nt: TGTGCCAGCAGCTTAGGGGTCACCAATTCCGAGCAGTACTTC
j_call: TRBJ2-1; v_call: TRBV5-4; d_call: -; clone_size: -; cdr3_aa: CASSSGGGRGPGNEQFF; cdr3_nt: TGTGCCAGCAGTTCGGGCGGTGGGCGAGGGCCCGGTAATGAGCAGTTCTTC
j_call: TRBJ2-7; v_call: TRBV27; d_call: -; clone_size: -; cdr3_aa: CASSLVVGTGFYEQYF; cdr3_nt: TGTGCCAGCAGTTTGGTAGTCGGAACAGGATTTTACGAGCAGTACTTC
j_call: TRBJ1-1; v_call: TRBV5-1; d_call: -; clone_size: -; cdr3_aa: CASSLDRPQNTEAFF; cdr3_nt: TGCGCCAGCAGCTTGGACCGGCCTCAGAACACTGAAGCTTTCTTT
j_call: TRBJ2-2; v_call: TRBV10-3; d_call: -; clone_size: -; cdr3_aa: CAISASLRGGELFF; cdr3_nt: TGTGCCATCAGTGCCTCTCTGCGTGGCGGGGAGCTGTTTTTT
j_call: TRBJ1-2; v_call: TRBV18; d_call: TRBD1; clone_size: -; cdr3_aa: CASSPDRGNYGYTF; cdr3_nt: TGTGCCAGCTCGCCCGACAGGGGAAACTATGGCTACACCTTC
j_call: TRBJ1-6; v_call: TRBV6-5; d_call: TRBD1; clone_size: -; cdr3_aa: CASSSRGQGGSPLHF; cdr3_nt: TGTGCCAGCAGTTCCCGAGGACAGGGAGGATCACCCCTCCACTTT
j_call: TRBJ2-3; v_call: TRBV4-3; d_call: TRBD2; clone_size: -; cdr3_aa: CASSQDRTGPGGADTQYF; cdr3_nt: TGCGCCAGCAGCCAAGATCGGACGGGACCCGGGGGGGCAGATACGCAGTATTTT
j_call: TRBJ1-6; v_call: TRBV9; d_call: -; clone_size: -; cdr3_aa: CASSADSSYNSPLHF; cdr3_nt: TGTGCCAGCAGCGCCGACAGCTCCTATAATTCACCCCTCCACTTT
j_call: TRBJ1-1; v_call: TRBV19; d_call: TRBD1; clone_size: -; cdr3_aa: CATTRDRVNTEAFF; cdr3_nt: TGTGCCACCACGCGGGACAGGGTGAACACTGAAGCTTTCTTT
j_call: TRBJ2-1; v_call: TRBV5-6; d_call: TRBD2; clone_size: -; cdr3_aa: CASFPHGAGGYNEQFF; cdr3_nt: TGTGCCAGCTTCCCCCATGGGGCGGGAGGTTACAATGAGCAGTTCTTC
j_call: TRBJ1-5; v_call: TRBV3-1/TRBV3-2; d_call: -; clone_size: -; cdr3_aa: CASSQGFTIQPQHF; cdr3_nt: TGTGCCAGCAGCCAGGGATTTACAATACAGCCCCAGCATTTT
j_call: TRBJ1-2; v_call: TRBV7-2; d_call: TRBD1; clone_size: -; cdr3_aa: CASSSGQHRYGYTF; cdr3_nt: TGTGCCAGCAGCTCGGGACAGCATCGCTATGGCTACACCTTC
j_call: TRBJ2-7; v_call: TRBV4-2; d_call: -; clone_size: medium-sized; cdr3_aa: CASSQDATGSYEQYF; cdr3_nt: TGTGCCAGCAGCCAAGATGCGACAGGCTCCTACGAGCAGTACTTC
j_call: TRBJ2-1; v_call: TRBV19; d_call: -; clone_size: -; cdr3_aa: CASSPDRGSYNEQFF; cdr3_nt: TGTGCCAGTAGTCCCGACAGAGGCTCCTACAATGAGCAGTTCTTC
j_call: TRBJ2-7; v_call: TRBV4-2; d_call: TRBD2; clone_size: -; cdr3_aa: CASSKGETSGSYEQYF; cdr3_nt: TGTGCCAGCAGCAAAGGCGAGACTAGCGGTTCCTACGAGCAGTACTTC